The 18 T cell receptor beta chains below all came from one sample that was sequenced in a study of vaccination effects on CD4 cells after COVID-19. The culture ran for nine to ten days, and then CD4+ T cells were isolated. Some clones are missing from TCRdb's copy, which holds only in-frame ones; the method was immunoSEQ multiplex PCR. In the table there are 40,000 or so clones, 82% of which are singletons. No antigen has been assigned to these receptors. The material was CD4+ T cells from PBMCs cultured without peptide, obtained before COVID-19 vaccination. These receptors were collected from a human donor who received a COVID-19 vaccine.

The rearrangement uses TRBV6-2 or TRBV6-3 and TRBJ2-5; the D is unclear. The V end lost 5 bases, the J end lost 1 base, and 20 bases lay between the germline ends. The CDR3 has 17 amino acids. Germline-derived CDR1 and CDR2 are MNHEY and SVGEGT. The CDR3 region is CASSPLPGRSLQETQYF. The CDR3 nucleotides are TGTGCCAGCAGTCCCTTACCCGGACGGAGTCTCCAAGAGACCCAGTACTTC.

This clone has a handful of counts. The J gene is TRBJ1-3, the V gene TRBV3-1 (or the pseudogene TRBV3-2); possibly TRBD1 for D (5 bases). CDR3 length: 14 residues. The germline V gene has CDR1 LGHDT and CDR2 YNNKEL (reference sequence). V lost 1 base and J 1 base, leaving 5 bases between the germline ends. CDR3 in DNA: TGTGCCAGCAGCCAAGCAGGGTCTGGAAACACCATATATTTT. It is translated as CASSQAGSGNTIYF.

In its sample, this clone was seen once. The V and J genes are TRBV2 and TRBJ2-5; 8 positions agree with TRBD1. In germline, CDR1 is SNHLY, CDR2 FYNNEI. The CDR3 contains 15 residues. Unmatched junction bases numbered 12, after V lost 8 bases and J lost 4 bases. Here the CDR3 reads CASSRQGIFPETQYF. The CDR3 DNA is TGTGCCAGCTCAAGACAGGGGATTTTCCCAGAGACCCAGTACTTC.

The chain combines TRBV21-1 with TRBJ2-1; the table's D call, TRBD2, has no DNA check behind it. TRBV21-1 has pseudogene status. The CDR3 is made up of 18 amino acids. CDR3 nucleotides: TGTGCCAGCAGCAAAGCGCTTTCCGGGAGAAGCTCCTACAATGAGCAGTTCTTC. It encodes CASSKALSGRSSYNEQFF.

The chain is built from TRBV9 and TRBJ2-1; possibly TRBD2 for D (5 bases). Trimming removed 3 bases from V and 7 bases from J, with 11 bases in between. The germline V gene has CDR1 SGDLS and CDR2 YYNGEE. CDR3 size: 13 residues. The CDR3 DNA reads as TGTGCCAGCAGCGGGACCGGGAAAAATGAGCAGTTCTTC. Protein sequence: CASSGTGKNEQFF.

The gene calls are TRBV11-2 and TRBJ1-2; TRBD1 might be the D (5 bases). Trimming stripped 2 bases from V and 2 bases from J, with 12 bases between. The CDR3 length is 15 residues. Germline V gives CDR1 SGHAT, CDR2 FQNNGV. CDR3 loop: CASSLSGPGNYGYTF. The CDR3 DNA sequence: TGTGCCAGCAGCTTATCAGGTCCAGGGAACTATGGCTACACCTTC.

V gene TRBV9 combines with J gene TRBJ2-2; D is possibly TRBD1 or TRBD2 (6 bases each). The CDR3 consists of 15 residues. V gave up 4 bases and J gave up 4 bases, with 14 bases separating them. Germline V gene data show CDR1 as SGDLS and CDR2 as YYNGEE. The CDR3 DNA reads as TGTGCCAGCAGCTCTCGAGGGGGGTCCACCGGGGAGCTGTTTTTT. It codes for CASSSRGGSTGELFF.

The rearrangement links TRBV12-3 or TRBV12-4 to TRBJ1-3, with no clear D. The CDR3 contains 13 residues. Trimming pared 5 bases from V and 5 bases from J, leaving 10 bases between. The DNA of the CDR3 is TGTGCCAGCAGTCCATCGCGTAGAAACACCATATATTTT. It is translated as CASSPSRRNTIYF.

The rearrangement uses TRBV28 and TRBJ1-2; no clear D. With 6 bases removed from V and 4 bases from J, the gap between germline ends came to 9 bases. CDR3 length: 12 residues. CDR1 MDHEN and CDR2 SYDVKM come from the germline V gene. CDR3 nucleotides: TGTGCCAGCAGCGAAAGCACCTATGGCTACACCTTC. This gives the protein CASSESTYGYTF.

This chain connects TRBV10-2 to TRBJ1-5, with D possibly TRBD1 on 5 matching bases. The V gene's germline CDR1 is WSHSY and CDR2 SAAADI. The CDR3 has 13 amino acids. Trimming removed 6 bases at V and 3 bases at J, with 9 bases between. The CDR3 DNA follows: TGCGCCAGCAGGGACACGATCAATCAGCCCCAGCATTTT. Protein: CASRDTINQPQHF.

The chain uses TRBV30 and TRBJ1-3; no definite D call. V was pared by 2 bases and J by 0 bases, with 8 bases between. There are 14 residues in the CDR3. Germline CDR1 is GTSNPN and CDR2 is SVGIG (reference sequence). The chain's CDR3 is CAWSTAFSGNTIYF. The CDR3 DNA sequence: TGTGCCTGGAGTACAGCCTTCTCTGGAAACACCATATATTTT.

This chain connects TRBV2 to TRBJ1-4; D is possibly TRBD1 (5 bases). The CDR3 covers 11 residues. The V gene's germline CDR1 is SNHLY and CDR2 FYNNEI. Between the trimmed V and J ends, which lost 4 bases and 12 bases, there was a span of 9 bases. The CDR3 region has the DNA TGTGCCAGCAGTGGCACAGGAGAACTGTTTTTT. This sequence encodes CASSGTGELFF.

This sequence joins TRBV28 and TRBJ1-6; D might be TRBD1 (5 bases). The V gene lost 3 bases and the J gene lost 4 bases, with 13 bases spanning the gap. Germline V gene sequence: CDR1 MDHEN, CDR2 SYDVKM. The CDR3 has 16 amino acids. The CDR3 sequence: CASSLGQGTYNSPLHF. The CDR3 DNA is TGTGCCAGCAGTTTGGGTCAGGGAACATATAATTCACCCCTCCACTTT.

A single count supports this clone. V usage is TRBV6-5 and J usage is TRBJ1-2; D is unclear. The germline V gene encodes CDR1 MNHEY and CDR2 SVGAGI. Trimming removed 2 bases at V and 0 bases at J, with 7 bases between. CDR3 size: 14 residues. The CDR3 reads CASSYMSANYGYTF. The CDR3 DNA reads TGTGCCAGCAGTTACATGAGCGCTAACTATGGCTACACCTTC.

CDR3 amino acids: CASSLRGPKTQYF. CDR3 DNA sequence: TGTGCCAGCAGCTTGCGGGGGCCAAAGACCCAGTACTTC. The J gene is TRBJ2-5, the V gene TRBV5-5; the D gene could be TRBD1 or TRBD2 (6 bases each). Trimming took off 1 base at V and 6 bases at J, with 10 bases between the two ends. Germline V gives CDR1 SGHKS, CDR2 YYEKEE (reference sequence). The CDR3 contains 13 residues.

The rearrangement uses TRBV5-1 and TRBJ2-7; D might be TRBD2 (6 bases). V gave up 1 base and J gave up 5 bases, with 13 bases separating them. The CDR3 length is 14 residues. Germline V CDR1 and CDR2: SGHRS, YFSETQ. CDR3 DNA sequence: TGCGCCAGCAGCTTGTACGGCAGGGAGGACGAGCAGTACGTC. Its protein is CASSLYGREDEQYV.

The V gene is TRBV30, the J gene TRBJ1-6; no reliable D call. V was pared by 1 base and J by 7 bases, with 11 bases between. The CDR3 covers 14 residues. Germline V gene lookup returns CDR1 GTSNPN and CDR2 SVGIG (reference sequence). As DNA, the CDR3 is TGTGCCTGGAGTGACGTCTCGGCAAATTCACCCCTCCACTTT. Its translation: CAWSDVSANSPLHF.

The chain uses TRBV2 and TRBJ2-3, with TRBD2 matching over 11 bases. The V and J ends lost 6 bases and 6 bases, in that order; junction bases with no gene match: 11. The germline V gene encodes CDR1 SNHLY and CDR2 FYNNEI. The CDR3 spans 16 residues. The CDR3 sequence is CASRDGLAGPQDTQYF. For the CDR3, the DNA is TGTGCCAGCAGGGACGGACTAGCGGGCCCTCAGGATACGCAGTATTTT.